This T cell receptor (beta chain) is from a study of T-cell memory formation after mild COVID-19. Overall study: TCR clusters largely stayed donor specific.

This clonotype has only a few counts. Its antigen is not identified. Trimming took 0 bases from V and 2 from J, leaving 17 bases between them. CDR3 length equals 17 residues. The germline CDR1 and CDR2 sequences are MNHEY and SVGEGT. Study results and limitations: Pre-infection memory held some responding clones, suggesting pre-existing cross-reactive T cells responded. Researchers report contracting CD4+ clones mostly in CM and EM, with CD8+ clones in EMRA.

TCRdb re-called the 5' RACE reads with MiXCR, one entry per CDR3 protein. The repertoire holds fewer than 700,000 distinct CDR3 sequences, with 18% as singletons. This receptor was taken from an adult woman who had mild COVID-19 (a few samples of this study predate the infection). Cell type and time point are not known. The chain has TRBV6-2 or TRBV6-3 and TRBJ2-7, with TRBD2 as a possible D gene (6 bases). The sample consisted of PBMCs or a T cell subset sorted from them (not recorded which). In DNA, the CDR3 is TGTGCCAGCAGTTACTCGAAGGGAAATAGCGGAGCCTACGAGCAGTACTTC. Translating it yields CASSYSKGNSGAYEQYF.